Reported below is one T cell receptor (beta chain). Its target is not known. The sample originates from a study of CD8 T cells in ankylosing spondylitis. Study-wide findings and caveats: Prior literature has documented some motif variants in synovial fluid and blood from reactive arthritis. A motif in TCR beta, a set of eight highly homologous variants, appeared characteristic of ankylosing spondylitis blood.

Via MiXCR, TCRdb re-called the 5' RACE reads, giving one row per CDR3 protein. The table includes 380,000 or so distinct CDR3 sequences, 20% detected once. V lost 5 bases and J lost 3; bases outside the gene matches: 8. The CDR3 sequence is 16 residues long. This rearrangement joins TRBV12-3 or TRBV12-4 to TRBJ2-1; 9 positions match TRBD1. The sample taken for sequencing was blood, either unsorted or a sorted T cell fraction (not recorded which). The source of this sequence is a male donor with ankylosing spondylitis or in good health (not recorded which). This CDR3 reads CASSPVTGGDYNEQFF. As DNA, the CDR3 is TGTGCCAGCAGTCCCGTGACAGGGGGAGACTACAATGAGCAGTTCTTC.